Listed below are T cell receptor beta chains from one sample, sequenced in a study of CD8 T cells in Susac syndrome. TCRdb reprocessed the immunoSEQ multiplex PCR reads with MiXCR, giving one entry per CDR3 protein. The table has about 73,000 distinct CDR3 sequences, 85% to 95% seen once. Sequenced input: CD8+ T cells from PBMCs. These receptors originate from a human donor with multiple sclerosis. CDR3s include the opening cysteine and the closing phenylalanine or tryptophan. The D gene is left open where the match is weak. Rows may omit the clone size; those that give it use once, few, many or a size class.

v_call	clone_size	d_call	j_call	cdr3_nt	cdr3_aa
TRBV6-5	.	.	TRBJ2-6	TGTGCCAGCACCCCACGGGGGTCTGGGGCCAACGTCCTGACTTTC	CASTPRGSGANVLTF
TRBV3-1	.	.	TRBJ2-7	TGTGCCAGCAGCCAATACAGCCAGGCGGTCGACGAGCAGTACTTC	CASSQYSQAVDEQYF
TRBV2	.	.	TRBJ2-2	TGTGCCAGCAGGGCGGGACTCCTCACCGGGGAGCTGTTTTTT	CASRAGLLTGELFF
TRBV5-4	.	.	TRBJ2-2	TGTGCCATTGTGCTGGGGTATACCGGGGAGCTGTTTTTT	CAIVLGYTGELFF
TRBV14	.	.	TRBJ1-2	TGTGCCAGCAGCCATCTCAGGGAGGCGGATGGCTACACCTTC	CASSHLREADGYTF
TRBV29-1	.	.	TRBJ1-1	TGCAGCGTTGGAGGGCAGGCTGAAGCTTTCTTT	CSVGGQAEAFF
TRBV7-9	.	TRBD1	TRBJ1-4	TGTGCCAGCAGCTGGGACAGGGGGGAAGAAAAACTGTTTTTT	CASSWDRGEEKLFF
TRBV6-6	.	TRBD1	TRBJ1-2	TGTGCCAGCAGTTACGGGACAGGGGGTTTTGGCTACACCTTC	CASSYGTGGFGYTF
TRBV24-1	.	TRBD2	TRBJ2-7	TGTGCCACCAGATACCCGGGACTAGCGGGAGCCTACGAGCAGTACTTC	CATRYPGLAGAYEQYF
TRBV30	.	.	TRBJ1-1	TGTGCCTGGACCCAGGGTACTGAAGCTTTCTTT	CAWTQGTEAFF
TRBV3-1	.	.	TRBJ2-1	TGTGCCAGCAGCCAATGGGCCTCTGATGAGCAGTTCTTC	CASSQWASDEQFF
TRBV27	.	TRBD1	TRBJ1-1	TGTGCCAGCAGCCTCCGGGGGACAGCACAAGAAGCTTTCTTT	CASSLRGTAQEAFF
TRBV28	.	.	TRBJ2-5	TGTGCCAGCAGTTTGTGGCCCCAACGGGAGACCCAGTACTTC	CASSLWPQRETQYF
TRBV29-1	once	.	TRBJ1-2	TGCAGCGTCGCAGCGGGCAGGGGCTACACCTTC	CSVAAGRGYTF
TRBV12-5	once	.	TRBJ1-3	TGTGCTAGTGGTTTGGTACTAGGCAGGGACGAAAACACCATATATTTT	CASGLVLGRDENTIYF
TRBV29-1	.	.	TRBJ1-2	TGCAGCGTTGGGGCTCCAAATGGCTACACCTTC	CSVGAPNGYTF
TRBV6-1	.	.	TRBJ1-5	TGTGCCAGCAGTGAGGGCAGTAGCAATCAGCCCCAGCATTTT	CASSEGSSNQPQHF
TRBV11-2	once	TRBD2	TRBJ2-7	TGTGCCAGCAGCTTGGGACTACCTGGCTACGAGCAGTACTTC	CASSLGLPGYEQYF
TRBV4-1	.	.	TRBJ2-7	TGCGCCAGCAGCCAAGAAAAGCTTTTCTACGAGCAGTACTTC	CASSQEKLFYEQYF
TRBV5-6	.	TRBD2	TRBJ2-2	TGTGCCAGCAGCTCGCTAGCGGGAGGGCGGACCGGGGAGCTGTTTTTT	CASSSLAGGRTGELFF